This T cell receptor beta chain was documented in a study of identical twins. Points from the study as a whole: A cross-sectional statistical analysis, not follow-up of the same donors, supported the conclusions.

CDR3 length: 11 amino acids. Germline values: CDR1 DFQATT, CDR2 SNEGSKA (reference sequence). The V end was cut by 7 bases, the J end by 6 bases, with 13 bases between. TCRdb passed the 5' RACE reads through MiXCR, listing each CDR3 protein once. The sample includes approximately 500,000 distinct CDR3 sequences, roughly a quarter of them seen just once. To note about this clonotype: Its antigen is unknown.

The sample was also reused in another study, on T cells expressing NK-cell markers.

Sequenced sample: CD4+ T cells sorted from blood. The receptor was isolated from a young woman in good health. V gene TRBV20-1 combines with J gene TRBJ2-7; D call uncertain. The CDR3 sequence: CSGVGLGEQYF. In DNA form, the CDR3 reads TGCAGTGGGGTGGGTCTTGGCGAGCAGTACTTC.